This TCR beta chain was profiled in a study of T cells after yellow fever vaccination (dated by TCRdb to between 2019 and 2020). Broadly, across the study: Libraries from fractions with low cell numbers were prepared with the SMART-Seq v4 Ultra Low Input RNA kit. To follow T-cell clones before and after primary and booster YFV17D yellow fever vaccination, bulk TCR alpha and beta repertoires were sequenced over time. Two healthy male donors made up the cohort, one aged 18 to 29 years and the other aged 30 to 40 years. Blood samples were taken at several timepoints before and after primary and secondary immunization, and bulk PBMC replicates and cell subsets were isolated. Summary of the overall study and its limitations: The study included only a couple of donors, which limits how far the findings can be generalized. Most clones expanded after primary vaccination were re-detected after the booster (about 96% of CD4 and roughly 87% of CD8), suggesting broad memory maintenance. Because abundant contaminating clonotypes from the bulk population could be contained in FACS-sorted repertoires, computational filtering was required. The secondary T-cell response was found to be weaker but faster than the primary response, with a peak reached on day 5 rather than on day 15. A small share of clonotypes occurred in both CD4 and CD8 compartments, likely arising from convergent recombination.

The sequencer was an Illumina NovaSeq 6000. Synthesis of TCR cDNA relied on 5'RACE template switching, a step that introduced a universal primer site along with unique molecular identifiers. Priming of cDNA synthesis was performed from both the TCR alpha and TCR beta constant segments. Two PCR steps were used to amplify libraries, with sample barcodes and sequencing adapters being added in the second step. Libraries were sequenced on Illumina HiSeq 2500 (2x100 bp) or NovaSeq (2x150 bp). As for the authors' bioinformatics: Reads were demultiplexed and collapsed into UMI consensus sequences with MIGEC, and V(D)J alignment was performed with MiXCR. Vaccine-responding clonotypes were defined with edgeR using replicate PBMC samples, requiring FDR below 0.01 and a log2 fold change above 5 up to day 15. Each bulk clonotype received a CD4 or CD8 identity based on whether the sequenced CD4 or CD8 repertoire contained that clonotype at higher abundance. Starting from the raw public reads, TCRdb applied fastp trimming at Q25, assembled clones with MiXCR and retained in-frame beta chains. Entries that share a CDR3 protein sequence are merged under the most common genes and DNA. TCRdb's processing, not the authors' own work, is the source of the V and J calls. The table for this sample lists more than 200,000 distinct CDR3 sequences; roughly 3.7% of them were counted only once. The ten largest clones take up 19% of the sample.

The treatment or condition tag for this specimen amounts to: live attenuated yellow fever vaccine strain. Two biological replicates of bulk PBMCs were collected at each blood-draw timepoint. A standard Ficoll-Paque protocol was used to isolate PBMCs from peripheral blood. TriZol was used to extract RNA from bulk PBMCs, from CD4 and CD8 fractions, and from dextramer-positive and dextramer-negative fractions. This clonotype was counted many times. Its recognized antigen is unknown. No per-base quality is available; no much larger clone lies one base away. CDR1 and CDR2 were assigned from the germline V gene as KGHSH and LQKENI. A distance of 12 bases separates the germline ends of V and J, which lose 3 bases and 6 bases respectively. The CDR3 numbers 14 residues from cysteine through phenylalanine. The kept DNA is CDR3 alone, 42 bases in frame from the first base.

In this chain, TRBV18 is recombined with TRBJ2-1, and perhaps TRBD2 as D gene, on 6 matching bases. This TCR came from a man aged 18-30 years who received the YFV17D yellow fever vaccine. Specimen: PBMCs, collected 15 days after the yellow fever booster vaccination. The DNA sequence is as follows: TGTGCCAGCTCACCCACCAGGGACTCCAATGAGCAGTTCTTC. This yields the protein CASSPTRDSNEQFF.